Listed below are T cell receptor beta chains from one sample, sequenced in a study of OX40 agonist ivuxolimab in advanced cancers. Sequencing was performed with immunoSEQ multiplex PCR; in TCRdb, only in-frame clones are kept and a portion is missing. The table shows approximately 64,000 clones, with roughly 90% occurring only once. The sequencing here drew on CD4+ or CD8+ T cells sorted from blood, taken in a trial of the OX40 agonist ivuxolimab. The receptors were sampled from an adult with an advanced solid tumor such as melanoma, head and neck, liver or kidney cancer. CDR3s include the opening cysteine and the closing phenylalanine or tryptophan. A D gene is named only where the DNA matches it firmly. Expanded clones are given a class, and other clones once, few, many or no size at all.

D	size	J	V	DNA	CDR3
-	few	TRBJ2-3	TRBV27	TGTGCCAGCAGTCGACAGTGGAGAGATACGCAGTATTTT	CASSRQWRDTQYF
-	-	TRBJ2-2	TRBV7-3	TGTGCCAGCAGCTTAGGGGGCACCGGGGAGCTGTTTTTT	CASSLGGTGELFF
TRBD1	-	TRBJ1-3	TRBV5-3	TGTGCCAGAAGCCGAGCACAGGGGTCGGCTGGAAACACCATATATTTT	CARSRAQGSAGNTIYF
TRBD1	-	TRBJ1-1	TRBV5-6	TGTGCCAGCACCCCGAGGGGTGGGACAGGGGGTCCTGAAGCTTTCTTT	CASTPRGGTGGPEAFF
-	-	TRBJ2-3	TRBV7-3	TGTGCCAGCAGCTTAACCGGGGGGCTTACAGATACGCAGTATTTT	CASSLTGGLTDTQYF
-	-	TRBJ1-4	TRBV5-4	TGTGCCAGCAGCTTGGCGGCAACTAATGAAAAACTGTTTTTT	CASSLAATNEKLFF
-	-	TRBJ2-3	TRBV19	TGTGCCAGTAGATCCGGGACAAGGTCTAGCACAGATACGCAGTATTTT	CASRSGTRSSTDTQYF
-	-	TRBJ2-1	TRBV28	TGTGCCAGCAGTCCATCCTACAATGAGCAGTTCTTC	CASSPSYNEQFF
-	-	TRBJ1-5	TRBV19	TGTGCCAGTAGTATAAGTACCAGCTATTATAGCAATCAGCCCCAGCATTTT	CASSISTSYYSNQPQHF
-	few	TRBJ1-2	TRBV18	TGTGCCAGCTCACCACAAGGGCGTTCGGAAGGCTACACCTTC	CASSPQGRSEGYTF
TRBD1	-	TRBJ1-5	TRBV16	TGTGCCAGCAGCCAATCCGGACAGGGCGATCAGCCCCAGCATTTT	CASSQSGQGDQPQHF
-	-	TRBJ2-2	TRBV4-3	TGCGCCAGCAGCCAAGATATCGGGGTAGACACCGGGGAGCTGTTTTTT	CASSQDIGVDTGELFF
-	-	TRBJ1-5	TRBV19	TGTGCCAGTAGTATAGTGGCAGGCCCTAATCAGCCCCAGCATTTT	CASSIVAGPNQPQHF
TRBD2	once	TRBJ2-5	TRBV5-4	TGTGCCAGCAGCTCCTCGGGACTAGCGGGGGAAACCCAGTACTTC	CASSSSGLAGETQYF
-	-	TRBJ2-2	TRBV6-1	TGTGCCAGCAGTGCCCTATTGAACACCGGGGAGCTGTTTTTT	CASSALLNTGELFF
-	-	TRBJ1-1	TRBV18	TGTGCCAGCTCACCCCCGGGACGGTCGAACACTGAAGCTTTCTTT	CASSPPGRSNTEAFF
TRBD2	-	TRBJ2-3	TRBV16	TGTGCCAGCAGCCAACAGCGGGGGAGAATGGCTAGCACAGATACGCAGTATTTT	CASSQQRGRMASTDTQYF
-	-	TRBJ2-7	TRBV19	TGTGCCAGTAGTAGGGGTTTTTTTTTGGGCTACGAGCAGTACTTC	CASSRGFFLGYEQYF
TRBD1	-	TRBJ1-6	TRBV19	TGTGCCAGTAGTCCCCGGACAGGGGGCGTACCCCTCCACTTT	CASSPRTGGVPLHF
-	-	TRBJ2-7	TRBV6-5	TGTGCCAGCAGTTACTCGATATGGAATTACGAGCAGTACTTC	CASSYSIWNYEQYF
-	-	TRBJ1-4	TRBV30	TGTGCCTGGAGTGATAGGACTTTCTGGGGAACTAATGAAAAACTGTTTTTT	CAWSDRTFWGTNEKLFF
TRBD1	-	TRBJ1-2	TRBV28	TGTGCCAGCAGTCTAGGGACAGCACGGGGATCCTATGGCTACACCTTC	CASSLGTARGSYGYTF
-	-	TRBJ2-2	TRBV18	TGTGCCAGCTCCCGCGACGGACTCCTAGGGGAGCTGTTTTTT	CASSRDGLLGELFF
-	-	TRBJ1-1	TRBV2	TGTGCCAGCAGGGGTGGAACTGAAGCTTTCTTT	CASRGGTEAFF
-	once	TRBJ1-5	TRBV5-1	TGCGCCAGCAGCTTGGGTGGAGGGGATCAGCCCCAGCATTTT	CASSLGGGDQPQHF
TRBD1	-	TRBJ2-6	TRBV6-6	TGTGCCAGCAGCCTCTTACAGGGGGCCGGGGCCAACGTCCTGACTTTC	CASSLLQGAGANVLTF
TRBD1	-	TRBJ1-2	TRBV6-5	TGTGCCAGCAGGCAAACAGGGGAAGTGGGCTACACCTTC	CASRQTGEVGYTF
-	-	TRBJ2-1	TRBV7-3	TGTGCCAGCAGCTTAATGGGCGCAAGCTCCTACAATGAGCAGTTCTTC	CASSLMGASSYNEQFF
-	-	TRBJ1-1	TRBV5-5	TGTGCCAGCAGCTTGGATGCGGCCAGACCATGGAACACTGAAGCTTTCTTT	CASSLDAARPWNTEAFF
-	-	TRBJ1-1	TRBV7-9	TGTGCCAGCAGCGAGGGGGATTTACGCACTGAAGCTTTCTTT	CASSEGDLRTEAFF
-	once	TRBJ2-2	TRBV7-9	TGTGCCAGCAGCCGATTGGCAGACATCACCGGGGAGCTGTTTTTT	CASSRLADITGELFF
-	-	TRBJ2-2	TRBV30	TGTGCCTGGAGTGTAAGGCAGGACACCGGGGAGCTGTTTTTT	CAWSVRQDTGELFF